This TCR beta chain originates from a study of blood T cell repertoires in COVID-19. Looking at the study overall: PBMCs, B-cell-depleted T cells, or T cells provided the cDNA or gDNA that made up the material.

Participant-given clinical history determined each cohort assignment. Exposed enrollees encountered a COVID-19 case at some point within 2 weeks before study entry. Germline CDR1 reads SGHDT; CDR2 reads YYEEEE. This CDR3 spans 13 amino acids. Trimming shortened V by 4 bases and J by 5 bases, and 9 bases separated the two germline ends. Methods used by the authors: Scientists estimated how many nucleated cells there were by amplifying reference gene primers. TCRdb's table, derived via immunoSEQ multiplex PCR, lists solely in-frame clones and lacks some. That table is the source of V, J and clone size, and D and trimming were worked out from the DNA. Of about 430,000 clones in the sample, 70% to 90% were seen once.

The clonotype originates from a woman between 18 and 29 years old who had been exposed to COVID-19. The rearrangement links TRBV5-6 to TRBJ1-4; D remains unclear. Sequenced material: PBMCs or T cells enriched from blood (not recorded which). Here the CDR3 DNA reads TGTGCCAGCAGCCTGCGGGGAAATGAAAAACTGTTTTTT. Encoded protein: CASSLRGNEKLFF.